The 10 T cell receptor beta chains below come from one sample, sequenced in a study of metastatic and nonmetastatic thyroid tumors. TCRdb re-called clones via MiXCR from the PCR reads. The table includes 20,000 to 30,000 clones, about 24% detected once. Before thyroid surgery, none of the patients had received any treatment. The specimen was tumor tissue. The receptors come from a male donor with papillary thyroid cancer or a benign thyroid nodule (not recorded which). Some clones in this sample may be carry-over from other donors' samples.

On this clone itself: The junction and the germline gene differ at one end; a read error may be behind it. The CDR3 protein is CAGSPRMHTDTQYF. The CDR3, as DNA: TGTGCCGGCAGCCCGCGTATGCACACAGATACGCAGTATTTT. The V call is TRBV7-9, the J call TRBJ2-3; D ambiguous. The CDR3 totals 14 residues. Germline CDR1 is SEHNR and CDR2 is FQNEAQ (reference sequence).

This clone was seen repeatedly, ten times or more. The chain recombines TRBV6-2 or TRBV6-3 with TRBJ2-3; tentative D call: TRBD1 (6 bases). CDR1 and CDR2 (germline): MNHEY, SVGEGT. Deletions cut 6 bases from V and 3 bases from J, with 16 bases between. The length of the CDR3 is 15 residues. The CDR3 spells CASRAQGSVTDTQYF. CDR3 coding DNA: TGTGCCAGCAGAGCCCAGGGGTCCGTAACAGATACGCAGTATTTT.

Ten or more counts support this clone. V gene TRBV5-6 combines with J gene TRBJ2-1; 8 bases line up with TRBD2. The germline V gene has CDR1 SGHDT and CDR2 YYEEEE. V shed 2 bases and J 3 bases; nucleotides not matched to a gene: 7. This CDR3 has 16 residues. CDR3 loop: CASSLQRTSLYNEQFF. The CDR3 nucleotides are TGTGCCAGCAGCTTACAGCGGACTAGCCTCTACAATGAGCAGTTCTTC.

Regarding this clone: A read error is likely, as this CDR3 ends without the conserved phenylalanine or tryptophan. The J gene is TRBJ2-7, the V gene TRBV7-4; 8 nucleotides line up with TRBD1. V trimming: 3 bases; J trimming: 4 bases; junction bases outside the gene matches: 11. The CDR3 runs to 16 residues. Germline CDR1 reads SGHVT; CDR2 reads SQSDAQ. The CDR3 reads CASSFELLDREYEQYS. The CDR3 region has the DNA TGTGCCAGCAGCTTCGAACTCCTGGACAGGGAGTACGAGCAGTACTCC.

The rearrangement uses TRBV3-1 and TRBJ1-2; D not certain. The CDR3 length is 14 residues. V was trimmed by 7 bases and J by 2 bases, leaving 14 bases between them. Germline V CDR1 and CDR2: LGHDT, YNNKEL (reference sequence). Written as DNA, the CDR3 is TGTGCCAGCATTCAAGAAGGAGGGAACTATGGCTACACCTTC. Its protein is CASIQEGGNYGYTF.

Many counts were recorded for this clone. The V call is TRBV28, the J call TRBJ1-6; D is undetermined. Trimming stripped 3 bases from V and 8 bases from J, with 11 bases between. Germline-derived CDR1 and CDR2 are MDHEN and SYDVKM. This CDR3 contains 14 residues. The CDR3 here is CASSLGQPYSPLHF. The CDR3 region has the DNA TGTGCCAGCAGTTTGGGCCAGCCATATTCACCCCTCCACTTT.

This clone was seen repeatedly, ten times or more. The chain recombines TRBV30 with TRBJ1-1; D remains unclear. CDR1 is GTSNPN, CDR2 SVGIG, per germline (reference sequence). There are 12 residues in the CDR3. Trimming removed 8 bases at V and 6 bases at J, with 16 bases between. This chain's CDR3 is CAGGSWAAEAFF. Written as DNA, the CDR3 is TGTGCCGGAGGGAGTTGGGCGGCTGAAGCTTTCTTT.

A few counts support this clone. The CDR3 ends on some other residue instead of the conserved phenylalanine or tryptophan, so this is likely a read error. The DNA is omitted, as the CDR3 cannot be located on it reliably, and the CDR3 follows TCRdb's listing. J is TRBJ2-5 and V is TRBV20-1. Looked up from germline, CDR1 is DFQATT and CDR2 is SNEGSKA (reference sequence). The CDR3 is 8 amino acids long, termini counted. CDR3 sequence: CSARPETI.

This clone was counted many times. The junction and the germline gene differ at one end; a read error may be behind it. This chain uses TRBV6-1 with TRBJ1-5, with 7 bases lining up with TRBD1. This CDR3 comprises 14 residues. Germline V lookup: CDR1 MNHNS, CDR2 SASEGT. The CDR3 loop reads CASREGQGNQPQHF. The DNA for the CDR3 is TGTGCCAGCAGAGAAGGACAGGGCAATCAGCCCCAGCATTTT.

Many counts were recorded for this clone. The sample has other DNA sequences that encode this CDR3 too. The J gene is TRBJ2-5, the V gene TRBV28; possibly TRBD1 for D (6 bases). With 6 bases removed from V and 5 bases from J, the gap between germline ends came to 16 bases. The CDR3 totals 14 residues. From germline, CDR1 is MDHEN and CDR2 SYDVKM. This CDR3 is CASRLPATGETQYF. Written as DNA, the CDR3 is TGTGCCAGCAGGTTGCCGGCTACAGGGGAGACCCAGTACTTC.